This TCR beta chain came from a study of molecular identifiers for immune sequencing clone quantification. Study-level background: In replicates, RNA taken from about 19,000 or 110,000 naive CD8 cells was divided five ways, and four portions underwent sequencing.

TCRdb re-called the PCR reads through MiXCR, storing one row per CDR3 protein. This sample has more than 450,000 distinct CDR3 sequences, with 20% to 25% found just once. With 10%, 30% or 50% of RNA, about 20,000 to 1,100,000 naive CD8 T cells were sequenced. Overall study results and limits: Because of identical TCR molecules sharing a barcode, sizes of highly expanded clones could be underestimated. One million naive cells reportedly did not prevent detection of spiked Jurkat TCR RNA from one cell.

This CDR3 is built from 15 residues. Germline V gene lookup returns CDR1 SGHDT and CDR2 YYEEEE. Notes on this clonotype: Its antigen is not identified. A much more abundant neighbour one base away suggests this may be a read error.

Sequenced material: naive CD8+ T cells from blood, with Jurkat cell RNA spiked in. Stated subset: FACS-sorted CD8+CD4-CCR7+CD45RA+ naive T cells. The chain uses TRBV5-6 and TRBJ1-1; 7 bases align to TRBD1. The source of this sequence is a human donor in good health. Some libraries in this study had Jurkat cell RNA spiked in. CDR3 loop: CVSSPHHQGDTEAFF. For the CDR3, the DNA is TGTGTCAGCAGCCCCCACCACCAGGGGGACACTGAAGCTTTCTTT.